Each of the 10 T cell receptor beta chains below was sequenced from the same sample in a study of T-cell reconstitution after alpha-beta-depleted transplantation in children. Preparation of the TCRbeta library used unique molecular identifiers. Via MiXCR, TCRdb re-called the PCR reads, giving one row per CDR3 protein. The sample consists of 300,000 to 400,000 distinct CDR3 sequences, less than 15% of them appearing once. The sequencing used PBMCs, collected from the stem cell graft. The receptors come from a human donor who donated a stem cell graft to a child with Fanconi anemia.

This clonotype has more than one count but fewer than ten. This chain connects TRBV9 to TRBJ2-7, with 9 bases fitting TRBD1. Germline CDR1 SGDLS, CDR2 YYNGEE. Trimming removed 3 bases from V and 4 bases from J; junction bases left unmatched: 5. CDR3 length equals 14 residues. CDR3 sequence: CASSATGGMYEQYF. The CDR3 DNA sequence: TGTGCCAGCAGCGCGACAGGGGGTATGTACGAGCAGTACTTC.

V is TRBV30 and J is TRBJ2-4; D is unclear. The V end was cut by 5 bases, the J end by 1 base, with 18 bases between. CDR1 is GTSNPN and CDR2 is SVGIG in the germline V gene (reference sequence). This CDR3 comprises 16 residues. Here the CDR3 DNA reads TGTGCCTGGGAGTTGGGCCCAGATGGGGCCAAAAACATTCAGTACTTC. This gives the protein CAWELGPDGAKNIQYF.

This chain uses TRBV7-8 with TRBJ1-5; perhaps TRBD1 as D (6 bases). Trimming removed 5 bases at V and 0 bases at J, with 14 bases between. The length of the CDR3 is 16 residues. From germline, CDR1 is SGHVS and CDR2 FQNEAQ. CDR3 sequence reads: CASSPLQGASNQPQHF. The CDR3 nucleotides read TGTGCCAGCAGCCCATTACAGGGAGCTAGCAATCAGCCCCAGCATTTT. The whole variable domain, remainder taken from reference TRBV7-8 and TRBJ1-5, is GAGVSQSPRYKVAKRGQDVALRCDPISGHVSLFWYQQALGQGPEFLTYFQNEAQLDKSGLPSDRFFAERPEGSVSTLKIQRTQQEDSAVYLCASSPLQGASNQPQHFGDGTRLSIL.

This clonotype was recorded a few times. The chain recombines TRBV6-2 or TRBV6-3 with TRBJ2-7, with 8 bases identical to TRBD2. There are 15 residues in the CDR3. V dropped 5 bases and J dropped 3; count of bases not matched to a gene: 9. The germline V gene encodes CDR1 MNHEY and CDR2 SVGEGT. CDR3 DNA: TGTGCCAGCAGTGACCGAGGTAGCGGGGACTACGAGCAGTACTTC. This encodes CASSDRGSGDYEQYF.

This clonotype was found many times. This chain uses TRBV5-6 with TRBJ1-2; no definite D call. This CDR3 contains 14 residues. V was shortened by 1 base and J by 5 bases, with 12 bases between the two germline ends. Germline values: CDR1 SGHDT, CDR2 YYEEEE. The chain's CDR3 is CASSLWAFEYGYTF. The CDR3 nucleotides are TGTGCCAGCAGCTTGTGGGCCTTTGAATATGGCTACACCTTC.

This clonotype came up a few times. The chain recombines TRBV28 with TRBJ2-2, with 10 bases lining up with TRBD1. There are 15 residues in the CDR3. V gave up 4 bases and J gave up 6 bases; unmatched junction bases: 5. Germline V gene sequence: CDR1 MDHEN, CDR2 SYDVKM. CDR3 in DNA: TGTGCCAGCAGTTCCCAAGGACAGGGGGCCGGGGAGCTGTTTTTT. Protein product: CASSSQGQGAGELFF. The full variable domain, completed using reference TRBV28 and TRBJ2-2, is DVKVTQSSRYLVKRTGEKVFLECVQDMDHENMFWYRQDPGLGLRLIYFSYDVKMKEKGDIPEGYSVSREKKERFSLILESASTNQTSMYLCASSSQGQGAGELFFGEGSRLTVL.

This clonotype was seen at least ten times. The chain carries TRBV29-1 and TRBJ1-1; D remains unclear. The length of the CDR3 is 13 residues. The V gene lost 6 bases and the J gene lost 1 base, with 12 bases spanning the gap. CDR1 and CDR2 (germline): SQVTM, ANQGSEA. The CDR3 DNA follows: TGCAGCGTCTCCCTTAGGAGGAACACTGAAGCTTTCTTT. This translates into CSVSLRRNTEAFF.

This chain uses TRBV5-1 with TRBJ2-7; 9 bases align to TRBD1. Looked up from germline, CDR1 is SGHRS and CDR2 is YFSETQ. The CDR3 consists of 14 residues. Trimming took 5 bases from V and 5 from J; bases not matched to a gene: 8. CDR3 residues: CASSWTGAGNEQYF. CDR3 DNA sequence: TGCGCCAGCAGTTGGACAGGGGCAGGGAACGAGCAGTACTTC.

This chain uses TRBV6-1 with TRBJ1-1; D unresolved. CDR1 and CDR2 from the germline V gene are MNHNS and SASEGT. CDR3 length equals 13 residues. Trimming took 5 bases from V and 8 from J, leaving 15 bases between them. The CDR3 loop reads CASSPLGYTEAFF. In nucleotides, the CDR3 is TGTGCCAGCAGTCCCCTGGGCTATACCGAAGCTTTCTTT.

This clonotype has a handful of counts. The CDR3 protein is CASSQGQTETQYF. The CDR3, as DNA: TGTGCCAGCAGCCAGGGACAAACGGAGACCCAGTACTTC. The V gene is TRBV5-5, the J gene TRBJ2-5; D is perhaps TRBD1 (6 bases). The CDR3 sequence is 13 residues long. Trimming shortened V by 4 bases and J by 5 bases, and 12 bases separated the two germline ends. Germline CDR1 is SGHKS and CDR2 is YYEKEE (reference sequence).